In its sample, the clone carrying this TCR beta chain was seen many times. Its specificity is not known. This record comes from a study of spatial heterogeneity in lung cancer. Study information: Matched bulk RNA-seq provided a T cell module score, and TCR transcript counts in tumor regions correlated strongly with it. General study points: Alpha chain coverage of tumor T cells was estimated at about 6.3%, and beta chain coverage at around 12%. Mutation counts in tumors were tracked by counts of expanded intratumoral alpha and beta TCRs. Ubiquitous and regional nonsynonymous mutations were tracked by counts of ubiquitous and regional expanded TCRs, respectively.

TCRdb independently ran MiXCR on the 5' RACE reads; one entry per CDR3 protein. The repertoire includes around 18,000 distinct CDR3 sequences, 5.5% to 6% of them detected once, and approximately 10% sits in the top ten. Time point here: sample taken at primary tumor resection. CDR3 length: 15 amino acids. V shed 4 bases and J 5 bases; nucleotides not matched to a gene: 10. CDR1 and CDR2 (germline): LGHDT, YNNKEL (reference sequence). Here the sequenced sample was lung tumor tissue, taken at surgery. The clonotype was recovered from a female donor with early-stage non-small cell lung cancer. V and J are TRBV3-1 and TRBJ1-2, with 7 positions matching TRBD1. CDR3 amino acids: CASSRSSSGGYGYTF. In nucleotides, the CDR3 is TGTGCCAGCAGCCGAAGCTCCTCAGGGGGTTATGGCTACACCTTC.